Presented here are 8 T cell receptor beta chains from one specimen sequenced in a study of control samples from healthy donors and cancer patients. Assay: immunoSEQ multiplex PCR; the TCRdb copy retains only in-frame clones and omits some. Among about 150,000 clones listed, around 88% were seen once. Sequenced: blood. Source of these receptors: a man in his late teens or twenties in good health.

CDR3 region: CAISGQGTGELFF. Written as DNA, the CDR3 is TGTGCCATCAGTGGACAGGGAACCGGGGAGCTGTTTTTT. The gene calls are TRBV10-3 and TRBJ2-2, with TRBD1 matching 7 bases. J gave up 5 bases and V 4 bases, and 1 base lay outside the gene matches. The CDR3 has 13 residues. Germline values: CDR1 ENHRY, CDR2 SYGVKD.

J is TRBJ2-7 and V is TRBV5-4, with 10 positions matching TRBD1. CDR3 length equals 16 residues. Per the germline V gene, CDR1 is SGHNT and CDR2 is YYREEE (reference sequence). With V trimmed by 3 bases and J by 4 bases, 10 bases remained unmatched. CDR3 sequence reads: CASSSGTGVGAYEQYF. The CDR3, as DNA: TGTGCCAGCAGCTCCGGGACAGGGGTTGGAGCGTACGAGCAGTACTTC.

The genes are TRBV3-1 (or the pseudogene TRBV3-2) and TRBJ2-3, with 8 bases aligning to TRBD2. V lost 2 bases, J lost 4 bases, and 5 bases stayed unmatched. CDR1 is LGHDT, CDR2 YNNKEL, per germline (reference sequence). The CDR3 length is 15 residues. Here the CDR3 DNA reads TGTGCCAGCAGCCAAATAGCGGGGATGGCAGATACGCAGTATTTT. It is translated as CASSQIAGMADTQYF.

To note about this clone: One end of the junction is discordant with germline, which a read error may explain. The chain employs TRBV4-3 and TRBJ2-7; 7 bases line up with TRBD1. Germline V CDR1 and CDR2: LGHNA, YSLEER. CDR3 size: 16 residues. This CDR3 reads CASSQELGQEGYGQYF. Here the CDR3 DNA reads TGCGCCAGCAGCCAAGAACTTGGACAGGAAGGATACGGGCAGTACTTC.

This clone appeared a single time. This sequence joins TRBV4-3 and TRBJ2-2, with 10 bases fitting TRBD2. The CDR3 covers 17 residues. Germline V CDR1 and CDR2: LGHNA, YSLEER. The junction had 7 bases not matched to a gene; V was cut back by 3 bases and J by 3 bases. CDR3 coding DNA: TGCGCCAGCAGCCAGTGGGCCAGCGGGGGGGACACCGGGGAGCTGTTTTTT. This sequence encodes CASSQWASGGDTGELFF.

The chain uses TRBV29-1 and TRBJ2-3; 11 nucleotides match TRBD1. The germline V gene encodes CDR1 SQVTM and CDR2 ANQGSEA. The length of the CDR3 is 18 residues. J gave up 2 bases and V 5 bases, and 15 bases lay outside the gene matches. The CDR3 region is CSVTGTGGLLGSTDTQYF. Here the CDR3 DNA reads TGCAGCGTTACCGGGACAGGGGGGCTATTGGGATCCACAGATACGCAGTATTTT.

This sequence joins TRBV9 and TRBJ2-1; D is tentatively TRBD1 or TRBD2 (5 bases each). V was shortened by 0 bases and J by 11 bases, with 9 bases between the two germline ends. This CDR3 comprises 12 residues. The germline gives CDR1 SGDLS, CDR2 YYNGEE. CDR3 loop: CASSVDGTKQFF. The CDR3 DNA sequence: TGTGCCAGCAGCGTAGACGGGACGAAGCAGTTCTTC.

DNA for the CDR3: TGCGCCAGCAGCTTGAGGACAGGGGGCTATGACACTGAAGCTTTCTTT. It is translated as CASSLRTGGYDTEAFF. The rearrangement uses TRBV5-1 and TRBJ1-1, with TRBD1 identical over 11 bases. The CDR3 runs to 16 residues. Trimming cost V 1 base and J 3 bases; bases outside gene matches: 5. CDR1 is SGHRS and CDR2 is YFSETQ in the germline V gene.